This T cell receptor (beta chain) was retrieved from a study of blood T cell repertoires in COVID-19. Study in general: The origin of the acute and convalescent COVID-19 samples was the United States, Italy and Spain. The cDNA or gDNA used as material had been derived from T cells, B-cell-depleted T cells, or PBMCs.

The CDR3 loop spans 17 amino acids. The J segment lost 0 bases and the V segment lost 4 bases, leaving 8 bases of the junction unmatched. The germline CDR1 and CDR2 sequences are PRHDT and FYEKMQ (reference sequence). Methods used by the authors: How many nucleated cells were present was estimated from reference gene primer amplification. Sequencing was performed with immunoSEQ multiplex PCR; in TCRdb, only in-frame clones are kept and a portion is missing. V and J calls and clone size come straight from that table; D and trimming were deduced from the DNA. This table has 310,000 or so clones, approximately 85% appearing once.

The receptor was isolated from a woman aged 45-60 years with acute or convalescent COVID-19. This chain connects TRBV13 to TRBJ2-3; TRBD2 aligns across 9 bases. Material for sequencing was peripheral blood. This CDR3 is CASSSGVAGVSTDTQYF. The CDR3 DNA is TGTGCCAGCAGCTCTGGGGTAGCGGGAGTTAGCACAGATACGCAGTATTTT. Variable domain in full (rest from reference TRBV13 and TRBJ2-3): AAGVIQSPRHLIKEKRETATLKCYPIPRHDTVYWYQQGPGQDPQFLISFYEKMQSDKGSIPDRFSAQQFSDYHSELNMSSLELGDSALYFCASSSGVAGVSTDTQYFGPGTRLTVL.